The rows below give T cell receptor beta chains drawn from one sample of a study of T-cell reconstitution after alpha-beta-depleted transplantation in children. Via MiXCR, TCRdb re-called the PCR reads, giving one row per CDR3 protein. This table holds about 610,000 distinct CDR3 sequences, 10% to 13% found once. Here the sequenced sample was PBMCs from the stem cell graft donor, taken from the stem cell graft. These receptors came from a human donor who donated a stem cell graft to a child with acute myeloid leukemia. CDR3s include the opening cysteine and the closing phenylalanine or tryptophan. The order of the fields is clone size, D gene, V gene, J gene, CDR3 protein, CDR3 DNA. D genes are given only for firm matches. Only some rows state a clone size, as once, few, many or a class for expanded clones.

abundance: many; d_gene: TRBD2; v_gene: TRBV10-3; j_gene: TRBJ2-1; CDR3aa: CAISEPGLASYNEQFF; CDR3nt: TGTGCCATCAGTGAGCCGGGACTAGCGTCTTACAATGAGCAGTTCTTC
abundance: -; d_gene: TRBD2; v_gene: TRBV20-1; j_gene: TRBJ2-3; CDR3aa: CSARPTRGLAGGADTQYF; CDR3nt: TGCAGTGCTAGACCAACCAGAGGACTAGCGGGAGGCGCAGATACGCAGTATTTT
abundance: -; d_gene: -; v_gene: TRBV20-1; j_gene: TRBJ2-7; CDR3aa: CSARDRYSRGAIERGVF; CDR3nt: TGCAGTGCTAGAGATCGGTATTCGAGGGGCGCGATTGAACGGGGTGTGTTC
abundance: few; d_gene: TRBD2; v_gene: TRBV12-3/TRBV12-4; j_gene: TRBJ2-7; CDR3aa: CAREAGLSEEQYF; CDR3nt: TGTGCGCGGGAGGCGGGTCTAAGTGAGGAGCAGTACTTC
abundance: -; d_gene: -; v_gene: TRBV5-1; j_gene: TRBJ2-7; CDR3aa: CASSPSGSSPEQYF; CDR3nt: TGCGCCAGCAGCCCTTCGGGGAGTTCGCCCGAGCAGTACTTC
abundance: few; d_gene: -; v_gene: TRBV4-3; j_gene: TRBJ1-1; CDR3aa: CASSQVRANTEAFF; CDR3nt: TGCGCCAGCAGCCAAGTCAGGGCGAACACTGAAGCTTTCTTT
abundance: -; d_gene: TRBD1; v_gene: TRBV18; j_gene: TRBJ2-7; CDR3aa: CASSATGGSYEQYF; CDR3nt: TGTGCCAGCTCAGCCACAGGGGGATCCTACGAGCAGTACTTC
abundance: many; d_gene: -; v_gene: TRBV20-1; j_gene: TRBJ2-7; CDR3aa: CSAPTGYEQYF; CDR3nt: TGCAGTGCGCCTACAGGGTACGAGCAGTACTTC
abundance: few; d_gene: -; v_gene: TRBV29-1; j_gene: TRBJ2-3; CDR3aa: CSVEGLADTQYF; CDR3nt: TGCAGCGTTGAAGGCCTTGCAGATACGCAGTATTTT
abundance: many; d_gene: TRBD1; v_gene: TRBV10-3; j_gene: TRBJ2-5; CDR3aa: CATMGDRRETQYF; CDR3nt: TGTGCCACAATGGGGGACAGAAGGGAGACCCAGTACTTC
abundance: many; d_gene: -; v_gene: TRBV6-1; j_gene: TRBJ2-7; CDR3aa: CASRTREGLEEQYF; CDR3nt: TGTGCCAGCAGAACCCGTGAGGGATTGGAAGAGCAGTACTTC